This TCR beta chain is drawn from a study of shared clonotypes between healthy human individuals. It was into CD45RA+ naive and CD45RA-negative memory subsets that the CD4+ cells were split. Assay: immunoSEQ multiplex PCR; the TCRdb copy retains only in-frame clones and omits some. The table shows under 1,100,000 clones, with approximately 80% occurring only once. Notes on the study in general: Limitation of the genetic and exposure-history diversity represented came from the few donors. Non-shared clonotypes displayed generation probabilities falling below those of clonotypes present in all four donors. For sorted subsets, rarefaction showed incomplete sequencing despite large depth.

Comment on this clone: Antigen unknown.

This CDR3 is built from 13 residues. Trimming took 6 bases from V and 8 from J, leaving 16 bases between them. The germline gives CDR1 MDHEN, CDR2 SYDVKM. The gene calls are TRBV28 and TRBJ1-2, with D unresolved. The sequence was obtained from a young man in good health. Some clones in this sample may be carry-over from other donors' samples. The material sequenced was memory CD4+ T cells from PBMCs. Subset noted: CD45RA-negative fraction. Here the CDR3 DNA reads TGTGCCAGCAGCGCCCCCGCGGGAGGAGGCTACACCTTC. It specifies CASSAPAGGGYTF.